This T cell receptor beta chain came from a study of Ad26.COV2.S vaccination and SARS-CoV-2 variants. Trimming stripped 3 bases from V and 2 bases from J, with 8 bases between. The germline CDR1 and CDR2 sequences are LNHDA and SQIVND (reference sequence). This CDR3 has 14 amino acids. Produced via immunoSEQ multiplex PCR; TCRdb's table is partial and in-frame only. The table has 350,000 to 400,000 clones, approximately 86% seen once. Regarding treatment: some 19 received Ad26.COV2.S at low or high dose, single or two shots; several received placebo; per-sample allocation not given. The study sampled participants on day 63 after the first vaccine or placebo injection.

The source of this sequence is a person aged 18-60 years who received the Ad26.COV2.S COVID-19 vaccine or a placebo. The starting material was peripheral blood, obtained in a trial of Ad26.COV2.S vaccine versus placebo. The gene calls are TRBV19 and TRBJ1-3; tentative D call: TRBD1 (5 bases). DNA of the CDR3: TGTGCCAGTAGTATTGGGGGGACTGGAAACACCATATATTTT. Translation: CASSIGGTGNTIYF.